The T cell receptor (beta chain) described here comes from a study of blood T cell repertoires in COVID-19. On the study more broadly: The study drew acute and convalescent COVID-19 samples from the United States, Italy and Spain. Sample material is recorded as cDNA or gDNA derived from T cells, B-cell-depleted T cells, or PBMCs.

Per the study methods: Counts of nucleated cells, estimated from reference gene primer amplification, were obtained. Sequenced by immunoSEQ multiplex PCR; TCRdb stores in-frame clones only, minus some. The DNA was the basis for D and trimming; V, J and clone size are from that table. The table lists around 140,000 clones, around 80% of them singletons. This clonotype was sampled from an elderly woman with active or convalescent COVID-19. Sequencing was done on a sample of peripheral blood.

The CDR3 loop reads CASSLGLLNTEAFF. The CDR3 coding sequence is TGTGCCAGCAGCTTAGGGCTGCTGAACACTGAAGCTTTCTTT. V gene TRBV11-2 combines with J gene TRBJ1-1; no definite D call. In germline, CDR1 is SGHAT, CDR2 FQNNGV. This CDR3 spans 14 amino acids. Between the trimmed V and J ends, which lost 1 base and 0 bases, there was a span of 6 bases.